This T cell receptor beta chain was sequenced in a study of cytomegalovirus exposure and HLA in healthy donors. The V gene lost 5 bases and the J gene lost 0 bases, with 14 bases spanning the gap. This CDR3 region has 16 residues. CDR1 SGHAT and CDR2 FQNNGV come from the germline V gene. Researchers ran the PCR with 60 Vbeta and 13 Jbeta primers. The table came from immunoSEQ multiplex PCR; TCRdb's copy has only in-frame clones and leaves some out. The sample lists more than 200,000 clones, 60% to 80% occurring once. Material: PBMCs. This sequence originates from a man aged 18-30 years in good health and CMV-seronegative. The chain recombines TRBV11-2 with TRBJ1-3; D call uncertain. The CDR3 region is CASSPWSDYSGNTIYF. DNA of the CDR3: TGTGCCAGCAGCCCCTGGTCAGATTACTCTGGAAACACCATATATTTT.